This is a list of T cell receptor beta chains from one sample in a study of cytomegalovirus exposure and HLA in healthy donors. Sequencing used immunoSEQ multiplex PCR; TCRdb keeps in-frame clones, though not all of them. The repertoire has about 150,000 clones, around 84% of them found once; the top ten carry roughly 5.9%. Sample: PBMCs. The receptors shown here come from a woman between 40 and 50 years old in good health and CMV-seropositive. Both conserved end residues are part of each CDR3. The order of the fields is CDR3 length, clone size, V gene, J gene, D gene, CDR3 protein, CDR3 DNA. The D gene is left open where the match is weak. Clone size is not always given. Where it is, it says once, few, many or a class for expanded clones.

16	.	TRBV4-1	TRBJ2-3	TRBD2	CASSQASGYRTDTQYF	TGCGCCAGCAGCCAAGCTAGCGGGTACCGCACAGATACGCAGTATTTT
14	once	TRBV5-6	TRBJ2-7	TRBD2	CASSVGLASYEQYF	TGTGCCAGCAGCGTTGGACTAGCTTCCTACGAGCAGTACTTC
15	.	TRBV5-1	TRBJ2-7	.	CASSLVGLEAYEQYF	TGCGCCAGCAGCTTGGTAGGACTGGAGGCCTACGAGCAGTACTTC
13	.	TRBV19	TRBJ2-7	.	CASSIAPSYEQYF	TGTGCCAGTAGTATAGCCCCATCCTACGAGCAGTACTTC
19	.	TRBV5-1	TRBJ2-1	TRBD1	CASSASGQGRLPSYNEQFF	TGCGCCAGCAGCGCCTCGGGACAGGGGCGCCTTCCCTCCTACAATGAGCAGTTCTTC
14	.	TRBV29-1	TRBJ1-1	TRBD1	CSAKEGQMNTEAFF	TGCAGCGCCAAAGAGGGACAGATGAACACTGAAGCTTTCTTT
13	once	TRBV30	TRBJ1-2	TRBD1	CAWGTGQLLGYTF	TGTGCCTGGGGGACGGGACAGCTCCTTGGCTACACCTTC
16	few	TRBV7-2	TRBJ1-3	.	CASSLVGSVAGNTIYF	TGTGCCAGCAGCTTAGTAGGGAGCGTGGCTGGAAACACCATATATTTT
14	.	TRBV9	TRBJ2-7	.	CASSRWGESYEQYF	TGTGCCAGCAGCCGCTGGGGGGAAAGCTACGAGCAGTACTTC
14	.	TRBV10-2	TRBJ2-3	TRBD2	CATTLAGDTDTQYF	TGCGCCACAACTTTAGCGGGAGACACAGATACGCAGTATTTT
14	few	TRBV18	TRBJ2-3	TRBD2	CASSPGLDTDTQYF	TGTGCCAGCTCACCGGGACTAGACACAGATACGCAGTATTTT
11	few	TRBV7-2	TRBJ2-7	.	CASSFEYEQYF	TGTGCCAGCAGCTTCGAGTACGAGCAGTACTTC
16	.	TRBV27	TRBJ1-5	.	CASSYRWLGGNQPQHF	TGTGCCAGCAGTTATCGTTGGTTAGGGGGTAATCAGCCCCAGCATTTT
14	.	TRBV10-2	TRBJ1-4	.	CASSLGLLNEKLFF	TGCGCCAGCAGTTTGGGACTGCTTAATGAAAAACTGTTTTTT
21	.	TRBV7-8	TRBJ2-1	TRBD2	CASSGGAGGLAGEVSGNEQFF	TGTGCCAGCTCTGGAGGCGCGGGAGGGCTAGCGGGAGAAGTGAGTGGGAATGAGCAGTTCTTC
13	.	TRBV27	TRBJ2-7	TRBD2	CASGGRPLYEQYF	TGTGCCAGCGGCGGGAGACCACTCTACGAGCAGTACTTC
14	.	TRBV2	TRBJ2-1	TRBD1	CASSVGQGAYEQFF	TGTGCCAGCAGTGTAGGACAGGGGGCGTATGAGCAGTTCTTC
15	.	TRBV5-4	TRBJ2-7	TRBD2	CASSLELAGVYEQYF	TGTGCCAGCAGCTTAGAGCTAGCGGGAGTCTACGAGCAGTACTTC
14	few	TRBV5-3	TRBJ1-2	TRBD1	CARSSRDRSYGYTF	TGTGCCAGAAGCTCCCGGGACAGGAGCTATGGCTACACCTTC
13	.	TRBV30	TRBJ1-1	.	CAWSRQRNTEAFF	TGTGCCTGGAGTCGACAGAGGAACACTGAAGCTTTCTTT
17	.	TRBV15	TRBJ2-1	TRBD2	CATSRSIPGLAGNEQFF	TGTGCCACCAGCAGATCGATTCCGGGACTAGCGGGAAATGAGCAGTTCTTC
15	.	TRBV7-9	TRBJ2-3	.	CASSLGGVSTDTQYF	TGTGCCAGCAGCTTAGGGGGGGTAAGCACAGATACGCAGTATTTT
15	.	TRBV7-9	TRBJ2-7	.	CASSLGFGTTYEQYF	TGTGCCAGCAGCTTAGGCTTCGGCACTACCTACGAGCAGTACTTC
13	.	TRBV7-7	TRBJ2-2	TRBD1	CASSLRGRGELFF	TGTGCTAGCAGCTTAAGGGGGCGCGGGGAGCTGTTTTTT
15	.	TRBV4-1	TRBJ2-7	TRBD2	CASSLGTTSGYEQYF	TGCGCCAGCAGCCTTGGCACGACTAGCGGCTACGAGCAGTACTTC
17	.	TRBV19	TRBJ2-2	TRBD2	CASSPGSGRANTGELFF	TGTGCCAGTAGTCCCGGTAGCGGGAGGGCGAACACCGGGGAGCTGTTTTTT
15	.	TRBV25-1	TRBJ2-5	.	CASSEYRQGRETQYF	TGTGCCAGCAGTGAATATAGGCAGGGTCGAGAGACCCAGTACTTC
15	.	TRBV7-2	TRBJ1-1	.	CASSHTGGMNTEAFF	TGTGCCAGCAGCCATACGGGGGGAATGAACACTGAAGCTTTCTTT
13	.	TRBV7-9	TRBJ2-1	.	CARERVSYNEQFF	TGTGCCAGAGAGCGGGTCTCCTACAATGAGCAGTTCTTC
13	.	TRBV2	TRBJ2-3	TRBD1	CASGQGYPDTQYF	TGTGCCAGCGGACAGGGCTATCCAGATACGCAGTATTTT
15	.	TRBV27	TRBJ2-7	TRBD2	CASSLGLAGVYEQYF	TGTGCCAGCAGTTTAGGACTAGCGGGAGTATATGAGCAGTACTTC
12	.	TRBV10-2	TRBJ2-1	.	CASSGNLNEQFF	TGCGCCAGCAGCGGGAACCTCAATGAGCAGTTCTTC
13	.	TRBV18	TRBJ1-5	.	CASSAGLNQPQHF	TGTGCCAGCTCCGCGGGCCTCAATCAGCCCCAGCATTTT
15	few	TRBV27	TRBJ2-7	.	CASSSRQGRGDEQYF	TGTGCCAGCAGTTCGCGACAAGGCCGGGGAGACGAGCAGTACTTC
16	.	TRBV7-9	TRBJ2-1	TRBD2	CASSLGSRLAGNEQFF	TGTGCCAGCAGCTTAGGATCTCGGCTAGCGGGGAATGAGCAGTTCTTC
18	.	TRBV28	TRBJ2-5	TRBD2	CASDQGLAGGPRSGTQYF	TGTGCCAGCGACCAGGGACTAGCGGGAGGGCCCCGTAGTGGGACCCAGTACTTC
14	.	TRBV27	TRBJ2-7	TRBD2	CASSSSGRPGEQYF	TGTGCCAGCAGTTCTAGCGGGAGGCCGGGCGAGCAGTACTTC
16	few	TRBV5-5	TRBJ2-2	TRBD2	CASSFRPSGSTGELFF	TGTGCCAGCAGCTTCCGGCCTAGCGGGTCCACCGGGGAGCTGTTTTTT
19	.	TRBV11-3	TRBJ2-7	.	CASRLKWLTSRIYSYEQYF	TGTGCCAGCAGATTAAAGTGGTTAACTAGCCGTATATACTCCTACGAGCAGTACTTC
13	once	TRBV5-1	TRBJ2-7	.	CASRAGDPYEQYF	TGCGCCAGTAGGGCAGGGGATCCCTACGAGCAGTACTTC
18	.	TRBV5-1	TRBJ2-5	TRBD2	CASSMGLAGGPTLGTQYF	TGCGCCAGCAGCATGGGACTAGCGGGGGGACCGACATTGGGGACCCAGTACTTC
13	.	TRBV30	TRBJ2-2	.	CAWSRQDTGELFF	TGTGCCTGGAGTAGACAGGACACCGGGGAGCTGTTTTTT
15	.	TRBV14	TRBJ2-2	.	CASRRASVAAGELFF	TGTGCCAGCAGGAGAGCTAGCGTTGCCGCCGGGGAGCTGTTTTTT
12	.	TRBV13	TRBJ2-7	.	CASSLGRLEQYF	TGTGCCAGCAGCTTGGGGCGTCTCGAGCAGTACTTC
16	.	TRBV2	TRBJ2-5	TRBD2	CASNGRLADRQEAQYF	TGTGCCAGCAATGGCCGACTAGCGGATAGACAAGAGGCCCAGTACTTC